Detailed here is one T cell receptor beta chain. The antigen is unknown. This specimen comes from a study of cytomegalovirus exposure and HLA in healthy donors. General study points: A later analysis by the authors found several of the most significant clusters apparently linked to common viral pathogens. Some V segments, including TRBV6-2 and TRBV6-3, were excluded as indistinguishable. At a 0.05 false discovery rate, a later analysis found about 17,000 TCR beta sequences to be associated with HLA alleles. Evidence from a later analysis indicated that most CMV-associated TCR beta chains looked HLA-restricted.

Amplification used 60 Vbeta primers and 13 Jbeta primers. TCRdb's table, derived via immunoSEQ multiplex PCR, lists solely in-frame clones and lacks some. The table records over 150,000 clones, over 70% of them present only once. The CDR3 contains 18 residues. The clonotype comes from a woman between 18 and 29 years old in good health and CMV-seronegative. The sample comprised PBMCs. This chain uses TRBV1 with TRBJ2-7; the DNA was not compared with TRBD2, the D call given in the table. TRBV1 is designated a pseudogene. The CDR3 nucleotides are TGCACCAGCAGCCAAAAGATGGGACTAGCGGGAGAGAGCTACGAGCAGTACTTC. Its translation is CTSSQKMGLAGESYEQYF.